The entry below gives a single T cell receptor beta chain sequence along with its context. The antigen remains undetermined. Vbeta (60) and Jbeta (13) primers were used in the PCR. TCRdb keeps only in-frame clones here, not all; method: immunoSEQ multiplex PCR. The sample lists some 150,000 clones, more than 60% occurring once. This entry belongs to a study of cytomegalovirus exposure and HLA in healthy donors. Overall study results and limits: The study put 150 or so TCR beta chains on its list as cytomegalovirus-associated.

The CDR3 is made up of 18 amino acids. The ends lost 1 base at V and 9 bases at J; junction bases unmatched: 15. In germline, CDR1 is LNHNV, CDR2 YYDKDF (reference sequence). Material: PBMCs. This clonotype was obtained from a female donor in good health and CMV-seronegative. The J gene is TRBJ1-6, the V gene TRBV15; the match to TRBD1 covers 7 bases. The CDR3 nucleotides are TGTGCCACCAGCAGAGGAATCTCCAACAGGGGACTGGGTTCACCCCTCCACTTT. It translates to CATSRGISNRGLGSPLHF.